The rows below give T cell receptor beta chains drawn from one sample of a study of cytomegalovirus exposure and HLA in healthy donors. The repertoire was sequenced with immunoSEQ multiplex PCR; TCRdb's copy has only in-frame clones and lacks some. The repertoire has about 150,000 clones, 85% to 95% of them found once; the top ten carry about 1.7%. Sequencing was performed on PBMCs. These receptors were taken from a man younger than 35 in good health and CMV-seropositive. The CDR3 runs from the conserved cysteine through the conserved F or W. Fields, in order: D gene, clone size, V gene, CDR3 length, J gene, CDR3 protein, CDR3 DNA. A D gene is named only where the DNA matches it firmly. Clone size is shown for a subset of rows, as once, few, many or a class of expanded clone.

>.|.|TRBV5-5|13|TRBJ2-7
CASSLRQSGEQYF
TGTGCCAGCAGCTTGAGACAGTCGGGCGAGCAGTACTTC
>TRBD2|.|TRBV6-1|16|TRBJ2-1
CASSEDSGSFGNEQFF
TGTGCCAGCAGTGAAGATAGCGGGAGTTTTGGAAATGAGCAGTTCTTC
>.|.|TRBV4-1|16|TRBJ2-7
CASSQVPDRKGDEQYF
TGCGCCAGCAGCCAAGTCCCGGACCGGAAAGGGGACGAGCAGTACTTC
>.|.|TRBV4-2|15|TRBJ2-7
CASSQGTGSGYEQYF
TGTGCCAGCAGCCAGGGTACAGGGAGTGGGTACGAGCAGTACTTC
>TRBD1|.|TRBV12-5|14|TRBJ2-5
CASAVGQDGETQYF
TGTGCTAGTGCAGTGGGACAGGACGGGGAGACCCAGTACTTC
>TRBD1|.|TRBV5-1|18|TRBJ1-2
CASSLAGTGESLRYGYTF
TGCGCCAGCAGCTTAGCCGGGACAGGGGAAAGTTTGCGCTATGGCTACACCTTC
>TRBD1|.|TRBV2|15|TRBJ2-5
CASSEGTGAQETQYF
TGTGCCAGCAGTGAGGGGACAGGTGCGCAAGAGACCCAGTACTTC
>.|.|TRBV4-2|13|TRBJ2-7
CASSQALPGLQYF
TGTGCCAGCAGCCAAGCCCTTCCGGGACTCCAGTACTTC
>.|.|TRBV28|14|TRBJ2-3
CASSLRASTDTQYF
TGTGCCAGCAGTCTCAGGGCCTCCACAGATACGCAGTATTTT
>TRBD1|once|TRBV28|14|TRBJ1-3
CASSQTGRGNTIYF
TGTGCCAGCAGCCAGACAGGGAGGGGAAACACCATATATTTT
>.|.|TRBV28|14|TRBJ2-7
CASSFIDAGYEQYF
TGTGCCAGCAGTTTTATTGACGCAGGGTACGAGCAGTACTTC
>.|.|TRBV11-2|13|TRBJ2-7
CASSFEQGNEQYF
TGTGCCAGCAGCTTCGAACAGGGTAACGAGCAGTACTTC
>.|.|TRBV4-1|14|TRBJ2-7
CASSQGWSSYEQYF
TGCGCCAGCAGCCAAGGGTGGAGCTCCTACGAGCAGTACTTC
>TRBD2|.|TRBV6-6|16|TRBJ2-1
CASSYLLAEPYNEQFF
TGTGCCAGCAGTTACCTTCTAGCGGAACCTTACAATGAGCAGTTCTTC
>TRBD1|.|TRBV19|15|TRBJ1-1
CASSMGGQGNTEAFF
TGTGCCAGTAGTATGGGGGGACAGGGGAACACTGAAGCTTTCTTT
>TRBD1|.|TRBV28|14|TRBJ1-5
CASSLPGQALPQHF
TGTGCCAGCAGTTTGCCCGGACAGGCCTTGCCCCAGCATTTT